A selection of T cell receptor beta chains follows, all from one sample in a study of cytomegalovirus exposure and HLA in healthy donors. The method was immunoSEQ multiplex PCR; TCRdb's version includes in-frame clones alone and lacks a portion of them. The sample comprises about 120,000 clones, roughly 85% of which are singletons, and around 19% rests with the top ten. Material for sequencing was PBMCs. These receptors originate from a man younger than 30 in good health and CMV-seropositive. Both conserved end residues are part of each CDR3. D genes are given only for firm matches. Some rows have no size entry. The others give once, few or many, or a class for an expanded clone.

d_call clone_size j_call v_call cdr3_nt cdr3_aa
- - TRBJ1-2 TRBV11-2 TGTGCCAGCAGCTTAGGCAGGGAAAACTATGGCTACACCTTC CASSLGRENYGYTF
TRBD1 - TRBJ2-7 TRBV6-6 TGTGCCAGCAGTTACCCTGATGACAGGGCTTCCGAGCAGTACTTC CASSYPDDRASEQYF
- - TRBJ2-1 TRBV4-2 TGTGCCAGCAGCCATCCCCTCCCCGTGAATGAGCAGTTCTTC CASSHPLPVNEQFF
- - TRBJ2-6 TRBV4-1 TGCGCCAGCGCCAGGGCAGGTCTGGCTGGGGCCAACGTCCTGACTTTC CASARAGLAGANVLTF
- - TRBJ2-3 TRBV7-9 TGTGCCAGCAGCTTATCGGGGTTGCCAGATACGCAGTATTTT CASSLSGLPDTQYF
- - TRBJ2-1 TRBV5-1 TGCGCCAGCAGCTTAAAGCATGAGCAGTTCTTC CASSLKHEQFF
TRBD1 few TRBJ2-5 TRBV2 TGTGCCAGCAGTTGGACAGGGGGCATACAAGAGACCCAGTACTTC CASSWTGGIQETQYF
TRBD1 - TRBJ2-1 TRBV6-5 TGTGCCAGCAGTCAACAGGGGAGCTCCTACAATGAGCAGTTCTTC CASSQQGSSYNEQFF
TRBD2 - TRBJ2-2 TRBV4-1 TGCGCCAGCAGCCAAGGGCTAGCGGGGGGTCGGAACACCGGGGAGCTGTTTTTT CASSQGLAGGRNTGELFF
- - TRBJ1-6 TRBV27 TGTGCCAGCAGTTTCTCGGGCTCCTATAATTCACCCCTCCACTTT CASSFSGSYNSPLHF
- - TRBJ2-3 TRBV5-1 TGCGCCAGCAGCTGGGGGGGGGCCGGCACAGATACGCAGTATTTT CASSWGGAGTDTQYF
- - TRBJ1-1 TRBV7-9 TGTGCCAGCAGCTTATCTATTGCGACAGGTAAAGCTTTCTTT CASSLSIATGKAFF
TRBD2 - TRBJ2-3 TRBV10-3 TGTGCCATCAGTGTTAAACTAGCGGGGAGCACAGATACGCAGTATTTT CAISVKLAGSTDTQYF
TRBD1 - TRBJ2-7 TRBV6-1 TGTGCCAGCAGTGCTACCGGGACAGCTACCTACGAGCAGTACTTC CASSATGTATYEQYF
- - TRBJ1-2 TRBV5-4 TGTGCCAGCAGTTTCGGACAGAGTTATGGCTACACCTTC CASSFGQSYGYTF
TRBD1 - TRBJ2-1 TRBV6-5 TGTGCCAGCAGTTACCGGCAGGGGGATATGCGGAGTGAGCAGTTCTTC CASSYRQGDMRSEQFF
TRBD2 - TRBJ2-5 TRBV5-1 TGCGCCAGCAGCCCCCAGCCCGGGGGGGCCGGGCAAGAGACCCAGTACTTC CASSPQPGGAGQETQYF
TRBD1 few TRBJ1-5 TRBV5-6 TGTGCCAGCAGCTTCGGGACAGGGGATCAGCCCCAGCATTTT CASSFGTGDQPQHF
- - TRBJ1-2 TRBV7-8 TGTGCCAGCAGCTTAGCGTGGGGCCCACCTAACTATGGCTACACCTTC CASSLAWGPPNYGYTF
- - TRBJ2-7 TRBV15 TGTGCCACCAGCAGTAGGGGCTACGAGCAGTACTTC CATSSRGYEQYF
- - TRBJ1-2 TRBV5-1 TGCGCCAGCAGCTCTGGACAGAACTTCGGCTACACCTTC CASSSGQNFGYTF
- - TRBJ2-7 TRBV27 TGTGCCAGCAGCCGGGACTTCTCCTACGAGCAGTACTTC CASSRDFSYEQYF
TRBD1 - TRBJ2-1 TRBV28 TGTGCCAGCAGTCCCGACAGGGTTAGCGATGAGCAGTTCTTC CASSPDRVSDEQFF
TRBD1 - TRBJ1-1 TRBV5-1 TGCGCCAGCAGCTTCCGGGACAGGAACACTGAAGCTTTCTTT CASSFRDRNTEAFF
TRBD1 - TRBJ1-1 TRBV9 TGTGCCAGCAGCCCTTGGACAGGGCCATCGAACACTGAAGCTTTCTTT CASSPWTGPSNTEAFF
TRBD1 - TRBJ1-5 TRBV30 TGTGCCTGGAGTGTACCGGGGACAGGGTATCAGCCCCAGCATTTT CAWSVPGTGYQPQHF
- - TRBJ2-7 TRBV9 TGTGCCAGCAGCGCGGACACCGTCTGGCACGAGCAGTACTTC CASSADTVWHEQYF
- once TRBJ1-4 TRBV15 TGTGCCACCAGCCCCAGGGCCTCTGATGAAAAACTGTTTTTT CATSPRASDEKLFF
- - TRBJ2-4 TRBV13 TGTGCCAGCAGCTTAAGGGGAGGCAAAAACATTCAGTACTTC CASSLRGGKNIQYF
- - TRBJ1-6 TRBV9 TGTGCCAGCAGCGTAGCTCAGGGTAATTCACCCCTCCACTTT CASSVAQGNSPLHF
- - TRBJ2-3 TRBV27 TGTGCCAGCAGTACAAGTTGGAGGGAAGCAGATACGCAGTATTTT CASSTSWREADTQYF
- - TRBJ2-1 TRBV5-4 TGTGCCAGCAGCCCTGGTACTTTCTCCTACAATGAGCAGTTCTTC CASSPGTFSYNEQFF
- - TRBJ1-1 TRBV5-1 TGCGCCAGCAGCCGGGGACAGAACACTGAAGCTTTCTTT CASSRGQNTEAFF
TRBD2 - TRBJ2-7 TRBV2 TGTGCCAGCACCTTCGGGGGGGGGAGCTACGAGCAGTACTTC CASTFGGGSYEQYF
- - TRBJ1-2 TRBV5-6 TGTGCCAGCAGCGCAGACAGGCGAGGAGGCTACACCTTC CASSADRRGGYTF
- - TRBJ1-1 TRBV30 TGTGCCTGGTCGCGGGGCGAAGGCACTGAAGCTTTCTTT CAWSRGEGTEAFF
TRBD1 - TRBJ1-2 TRBV7-3 TGTGCCAGCAGCCCGCACCCGGGACAGGGGCTGATTAACTATGGCTACACCTTC CASSPHPGQGLINYGYTF
- - TRBJ1-2 TRBV4-2 TGTGCCAGCAGCCAGATGAACCAACAGGGTTATGGCTACACCTTC CASSQMNQQGYGYTF
- - TRBJ2-1 TRBV9 TGTGCCAGCAGCGTAGGGGGGCCAGGGCGGATCAATGAGCAGTTCTTC CASSVGGPGRINEQFF
- - TRBJ1-1 TRBV10-1 TGCGCCATAAAATGGGGGGACACTGAAGCTTTCTTT CAIKWGDTEAFF
- - TRBJ1-1 TRBV6-7 TGTGCCAGCAGGGTACTTCACAGGGTTGGGAACACTGAAGCTTTCTTT CASRVLHRVGNTEAFF
TRBD1 - TRBJ2-2 TRBV19 TGTGCCAGTAGGCGGACAGGGAATCCAGACACCGGGGAGCTGTTTTTT CASRRTGNPDTGELFF
- - TRBJ1-1 TRBV5-1 TGCGCCAGCAGCTTGAGCCCCGGGGTAACGTTTGAAGCTTTCTTT CASSLSPGVTFEAFF
- - TRBJ1-1 TRBV7-9 TGTGCCAGCAGCCCCTCAGAGGGCGTGAACACTGAAGCTTTCTTT CASSPSEGVNTEAFF